This T cell receptor (beta chain) was documented in a study of beta chain features in type 1 diabetes. Whole-study results and caveats: Patients' naive, central memory and regulatory TCRB repertoires appeared more alike than those of healthy donors. Within each of all four CD4+ subsets, Type 1 diabetes patients had TCRB CDR3s that were moderately but significantly shorter. PCR could preferentially amplify shorter templates, alike in patients and controls.

Sorting with CD45RO/CCR7/CD25/CD127/CD95/CD27 yielded naive, central memory, regulatory and stem-like memory CD4+ cells. CDR1 MNHEY and CDR2 SVGAGI come from the germline V gene. Trimming cost V 2 bases and J 3 bases; bases outside gene matches: 1. The CDR3 is 14 residues long. What was sequenced were expressed TCRB transcripts, since all of the isolated RNA had been reverse transcribed. Only in-frame clones appear in the TCRdb table, and some are missing; sequencing was by immunoSEQ multiplex PCR. The repertoire holds 140,000 to 150,000 clones, with around 9.3% as singletons. On this clone: Its antigen remains unknown.

V is TRBV6-5 and J is TRBJ1-3; the match to TRBD1 covers 7 bases. The sequence was obtained from a man younger than 35 in good health. The sequenced sample consisted of naive CD4+ T cells from blood. CDR3 nucleotides: TGTGCCAGCAGTTACACAGGGGTTGGAAACACCATATATTTT. Its translation: CASSYTGVGNTIYF.